The 25 T cell receptor beta chains reported below all come from one sample, sequenced in a study of early T cells in non-severe SARS-CoV-2 infection. MiXCR, run by TCRdb on the 5' RACE reads, gives a single entry per CDR3 protein. The sample includes more than 80,000 distinct CDR3 sequences, around 15% of them seen just once. The sequenced sample was whole blood. The source of these receptors is an adult who was a healthcare worker with PCR-confirmed SARS-CoV-2 infection or an uninfected control (not recorded which).

This clonotype was counted ten times or more. The genes are TRBV28 and TRBJ2-7; D may be TRBD1 (6 bases). This CDR3 is 15 amino acids long. The germline CDR1 and CDR2 sequences are MDHEN and SYDVKM. Trimming removed 3 bases from V and 6 bases from J, with 18 bases in between. As DNA, the CDR3 is TGTGCCAGCAGTTTCGACAGGCGACCCCTCGCCGAGCAGTACTTC. Translating it yields CASSFDRRPLAEQYF.

This sequence joins TRBV7-2 and TRBJ1-2; the D gene is possibly TRBD1 (6 bases). Germline assignment: CDR1 SGHTA and CDR2 FQGNSA. The CDR3 covers 17 residues. Trimming pared 7 bases from V and 6 bases from J, leaving 27 bases between. The CDR3 DNA reads as TGTGCCAGCACCACCATGGGGAAACAGGGACCCTTGGATGGCTACACCTTC. Its protein product is CASTTMGKQGPLDGYTF.

This clonotype was recorded many times. The J gene is TRBJ2-7, the V gene TRBV7-2, with unresolved D. V was pared by 2 bases and J by 7 bases, with 21 bases between. The germline V gene encodes CDR1 SGHTA and CDR2 FQGNSA. The CDR3 runs 16 residues. The CDR3 DNA is TGTGCCAGCAGCTTATCCCTCGCCGTAGGATATAGGGAGCAGTACTTC. This sequence encodes CASSLSLAVGYREQYF.

J is TRBJ2-7 and V is TRBV30; 7 bases match TRBD1. Germline V CDR1 and CDR2: GTSNPN, SVGIG (reference sequence). This CDR3 spans 13 amino acids. V shed 6 bases, J shed 3 bases, and the junction held 8 bases outside the gene matches. The CDR3 is CACPGTDNYEQYF. The CDR3 coding sequence is TGTGCCTGCCCCGGGACAGATAACTACGAGCAGTACTTC.

This clonotype was counted many times. The chain has TRBV27 and TRBJ2-7; TRBD2 aligns across 7 bases. This CDR3 has 15 amino acids. CDR1 is MNHEY and CDR2 is SMNVEV in the germline V gene (reference sequence). J lost 3 bases, V lost 6 bases, and 11 bases had no gene match. Here the CDR3 DNA reads TGTGCCAGCAGCCGTACTAGCGCCCTCGACTACGAGCAGTACTTC. Its translation: CASSRTSALDYEQYF.

Comments on this clonotype: Lacking the conserved final phenylalanine or tryptophan, this CDR3 likely reflects a read error. The chain recombines TRBV6-1 with TRBJ2-7; D remains ambiguous. Trimming left V 5 bases short and J 5 bases short, with 19 bases between. CDR1 and CDR2 from the germline V gene are MNHNS and SASEGT. This CDR3 contains 15 residues. The CDR3 bases are TGTGCCAGCAGTCGGAGCCCCGGGCAGGTCCACGAGCAGTACCTC. It yields the protein CASSRSPGQVHEQYL.

The chain couples TRBV10-3 to TRBJ2-1; no firm D call. The CDR3 contains 12 residues. Per germline, CDR1 ENHRY and CDR2 SYGVKD. V dropped 4 bases and J dropped 7 bases, with 8 bases sitting between them. The CDR3 DNA reads as TGTGCCATCAGTGTTGTTGGTAATGAGCAGTTCTTC. This codes for CAISVVGNEQFF.

This chain connects TRBV7-2 to TRBJ2-3; 8 bases match TRBD2. The CDR3 extends over 18 amino acids. The V segment lost 2 bases and the J segment 2 bases; nucleotides outside the gene matches: 12. Per germline, CDR1 SGHTA and CDR2 FQGNSA. DNA for the CDR3: TGTGCCAGCAGCTTATTTGTCTCAGCGGGGGAGTTCACAGATACGCAGTATTTT. It translates to CASSLFVSAGEFTDTQYF.

This clonotype was found many times. The V call is TRBV27, the J call TRBJ2-3; D unclear. The length of the CDR3 is 17 residues. The ends were cut back, 5 bases at V and 2 bases at J, with 20 bases in the middle. CDR1 and CDR2 (germline): MNHEY, SMNVEV (reference sequence). The CDR3 DNA follows: TGTGCCAGCAGTCCGTACCCGGTAGCCGCCCACACAGATACGCAGTATTTT. It codes for CASSPYPVAAHTDTQYF.

This clonotype was counted many times. The chain uses TRBV12-3 or TRBV12-4 and TRBJ2-7, with 8 bases matching TRBD2. The CDR3 covers 15 residues. J lost 1 base, V lost 3 bases, and 5 bases had no gene match. Here the CDR3 reads CASSFRTSPSYEQYF. The DNA of the CDR3 is TGTGCCAGCAGTTTCCGGACTAGCCCTTCCTACGAGCAGTACTTC.

This clonotype was seen at least ten times. The chain joins TRBV6-5 to TRBJ1-4; the match to TRBD1 covers 11 bases. The V segment lost 5 bases and the J segment 5 bases; nucleotides outside the gene matches: 4. The CDR3 is 15 residues long. The germline CDR1 and CDR2 sequences are MNHEY and SVGAGI. The CDR3 DNA reads TGTGCCAGCAGTGATGGGACAGGGGGGAATGAAAAACTGTTTTTT. Protein product: CASSDGTGGNEKLFF.

The rearrangement uses TRBV12-3 or TRBV12-4 and TRBJ2-5; the D gene is possibly TRBD1 (7 bases). This CDR3 is 15 amino acids long. V was pared by 5 bases and J by 5 bases, with 18 bases between. The CDR3 nucleotides are TGTGCCAGCAGTCCGGAGGGACAGCTAGTGGAGACCCAGTACTTC. Translated, it gives CASSPEGQLVETQYF.

This chain links TRBV20-1 with TRBJ1-4; D call uncertain. Trimming cost V 5 bases and J 0 bases, with 10 bases left between them. Germline CDR1 DFQATT, CDR2 SNEGSKA (reference sequence). CDR3 size: 14 residues. The CDR3 DNA follows: TGCAGTGCTCGCCGGCTAGCAACTAATGAAAAACTGTTTTTT. Protein product: CSARRLATNEKLFF.

This clonotype was seen a few times. The chain joins TRBV29-1 to TRBJ1-1; D call uncertain. This CDR3 contains 12 residues. Germline CDR1 and CDR2: SQVTM and ANQGSEA. V lost 4 bases and J lost 0, with 6 bases in between. As DNA, the CDR3 is TGCAGCGTTGTCCCGATGAACACTGAAGCTTTCTTT. Amino acid sequence: CSVVPMNTEAFF. Variable domain in full (rest from reference TRBV29-1 and TRBJ1-1): SAVISQKPSRDICQRGTSLTIQCQVDSQVTMMFWYRQQPGQSLTLIATANQGSEATYESGFVIDKFPISRPNLTFSTLTVSNMSPEDSSIYLCSVVPMNTEAFFGQGTRLTVV.

Only a few counts were recorded for this clonotype. The chain couples TRBV12-5 to TRBJ1-1; no definite D call. Trimming left V 5 bases short and J 5 bases short, with 12 bases between. The CDR3 is 13 residues long. In germline, CDR1 is LGHNT, CDR2 FRNRAP. The CDR3 DNA reads TGTGCTAGTGGTCACGGCTCTGGGACTGAAGCTTTCTTT. Protein product: CASGHGSGTEAFF.

This clonotype came up many times. The chain links TRBV14 to TRBJ2-7, with a tentative D call TRBD2 (6 bases). Trimming took off 3 bases at V and 2 bases at J, with 14 bases between the two ends. Germline loops: CDR1 SGHDN, CDR2 FVKESK. CDR3 length: 15 amino acids. CDR3 residues: CASSHPGTGAYEQYF. The CDR3 DNA reads as TGTGCCAGCAGCCACCCCGGGACTGGGGCCTACGAGCAGTACTTC.

This clonotype was seen more than once but under ten times. The J gene is TRBJ2-3, the V gene TRBV7-2; no clear D gene. The CDR3 totals 15 residues. V dropped 4 bases and J dropped 2 bases, with 13 bases sitting between them. The germline gives CDR1 SGHTA, CDR2 FQGNSA. The CDR3 DNA sequence: TGTGCCAGCAGCTCAACCTTCCACATCACAGATACGCAGTATTTT. Protein product: CASSSTFHITDTQYF.

This clonotype was detected many times. The chain joins TRBV5-4 to TRBJ2-2; 7 nucleotides match TRBD1. This CDR3 region has 14 residues. Germline V CDR1 and CDR2: SGHNT, YYREEE (reference sequence). The V and J ends lost 4 bases and 4 bases, in that order; junction bases with no gene match: 4. The CDR3 region has the DNA TGTGCCAGCAGCGTGACAGGGCCCACCGGGGAGCTGTTTTTT. Translation gives CASSVTGPTGELFF.

This clonotype has a count of ten or more. J is TRBJ1-1 and V is TRBV29-1; no clear D. Looked up from germline, CDR1 is SQVTM and CDR2 is ANQGSEA. CDR3 length: 11 amino acids. The V end was cut by 6 bases, the J end by 1 base, with 6 bases between. In nucleotides, the CDR3 is TGCAGCGTCCAGTGGAACACTGAAGCTTTCTTT. Amino acid sequence: CSVQWNTEAFF.

This clonotype has more than one count but fewer than ten. The genes are TRBV29-1 and TRBJ1-3; D gene uncertain. Germline V CDR1 and CDR2: SQVTM, ANQGSEA. CDR3 size: 12 residues. V lost 4 bases and J 3 bases, leaving 7 bases between the germline ends. The CDR3 is CSVGTVGNTIYF. The DNA of the CDR3 is TGCAGCGTTGGAACCGTTGGAAACACCATATATTTT. Using reference TRBV29-1 and TRBJ1-3 for the parts outside the CDR3, the full variable domain is SAVISQKPSRDICQRGTSLTIQCQVDSQVTMMFWYRQQPGQSLTLIATANQGSEATYESGFVIDKFPISRPNLTFSTLTVSNMSPEDSSIYLCSVGTVGNTIYFGEGSWLTVV.

The chain employs TRBV9 and TRBJ2-3; no clear D gene. Germline CDR1 reads SGDLS; CDR2 reads YYNGEE. V gave up 1 base and J gave up 3 bases, with 6 bases separating them. The CDR3 spans 13 residues. In nucleotides, the CDR3 is TGTGCCAGCAGCGTAAAAGGGACAGATACGCAGTATTTT. Its translation: CASSVKGTDTQYF.

This clonotype was counted many times. The CDR3 bases are TGTGCCAGCAGGGACCCTAGCGGGGGGTCCCGGGGCACCGGGGAGCTGTTTTTT. It translates to CASRDPSGGSRGTGELFF. The V call is TRBV6-2 or TRBV6-3, the J call TRBJ2-2; TRBD2 agrees at 11 bases. The CDR3 sequence is 18 residues long. Losses at the gene ends were 6 bases for V and 4 bases for J; bases not matched to a gene: 13. Germline CDR1 MNHEY, CDR2 SVGEGT.

This clonotype was detected many times. The DNA of the CDR3 is TGTGCCAGCTCACCACTCGACAGATCAAACATTCAGTACTTC. Amino acid sequence: CASSPLDRSNIQYF. The chain uses TRBV18 and TRBJ2-4; a possible D gene is TRBD1 (5 bases). V lost 1 base to trimming and J lost 6 bases, with 10 bases between them. The germline V gene encodes CDR1 KGHSH and CDR2 LQKENI. This CDR3 has 14 residues.

The chain employs TRBV7-2 and TRBJ1-5; 7 bases are a match to TRBD1. V lost 2 bases, J lost 4 bases, and 2 bases stayed unmatched. The CDR3 consists of 14 residues. CDR1 and CDR2 (germline): SGHTA, FQGNSA. The CDR3 DNA follows: TGTGCCAGCAGCTTAAGGGACAGAAATCAGCCCCAGCATTTT. This sequence encodes CASSLRDRNQPQHF.

This clonotype was detected many times. The chain links TRBV6-5 to TRBJ2-2; D is unresolved. CDR1 MNHEY and CDR2 SVGAGI come from the germline V gene. V was cut by 8 bases and J by 2 bases, with 9 bases left in between. This CDR3 has 13 residues. The CDR3 DNA is TGTGCCAGCTCCGCATCTAACACCGGGGAGCTGTTTTTT. This gives the protein CASSASNTGELFF.